This T cell receptor (beta chain) was obtained from a study of post-analysis software for immune sequencing data. Study results and caveats: Five or six TRBV segments, TRBV5-6, TRBV5-1 and TRBV20-1 among them, were found more frequent in patients than controls.

Note on this clonotype: No antigen is known for it.

V shed 0 bases and J 8 bases; nucleotides not matched to a gene: 7. This CDR3 spans 15 amino acids. Incorporated into the TCR beta cDNA libraries were unique molecular identifiers, which served to reduce PCR and sequencing biases. TCRdb analysed the PCR reads with MiXCR anew, one entry per CDR3 protein. The table has fewer than 900,000 distinct CDR3 sequences, 35% to 55% seen once. The clonotype originates from a girl aged 10-17 years with multiple sclerosis. This chain links TRBV12-3 or TRBV12-4 with TRBJ1-1; TRBD1 aligns across 9 bases. The source material was blood. The DNA of the CDR3 is TGTGCCAGCAGTTTAGCGATTGGGACAGGGACCGAAGCTTTCTTT. As protein: CASSLAIGTGTEAFF.